These 27 T cell receptor beta chains were all obtained from the same sample, sequenced in a study of T cell repertoires in cytomegalovirus infection. TCRdb fed the reads into MiXCR, producing one record per CDR3 protein. Seen here are hundreds of thousands of distinct CDR3 sequences, 31% observed once, and the top ten hold around 13%. The sequenced sample consisted of PBMCs. Source of these receptors: a human donor in good health (CMV status not recorded). Some clones in this sample may be carry-over from other donors' samples.

This clonotype was seen ten or more times. The J gene is TRBJ2-3, the V gene TRBV7-2; TRBD2 is a possible D gene (6 bases). Trimming took 3 bases from V and 0 from J, leaving 16 bases between them. CDR1 is SGHTA, CDR2 FQGNSA, per germline. The length of the CDR3 is 17 residues. The CDR3 here is CASSLGLLIASTDTQYF. CDR3 DNA sequence: TGTGCCAGCAGCTTGGGACTTCTAATAGCTAGCACAGATACGCAGTATTTT.

V and J are TRBV27 and TRBJ2-6, with 7 nucleotides matching TRBD1. Germline lookup yields CDR1 MNHEY and CDR2 SMNVEV (reference sequence). J gave up 1 base and V 4 bases, and 7 bases lay outside the gene matches. The CDR3 sequence is 17 residues long. The CDR3 bases are TGTGCCAGCAGTTCGGGACAGTTTATATCTGGGGCCAACGTCCTGACTTTC. Protein product: CASSSGQFISGANVLTF.

As concerns this clonotype: A much larger clone is a single base away; this may be a read error. The chain combines TRBV7-6 with TRBJ2-5, with D possibly TRBD1 on 5 matching bases. The CDR3 loop spans 15 amino acids. The V gene's germline CDR1 is SGHVS and CDR2 FNYEAQ. V lost 5 bases and J 3 bases, leaving 16 bases between the germline ends. The CDR3 DNA reads as TGTGCCAGCAGCGTAAACACAGGACCCGAAGAGACCCAGTACTTC. It encodes CASSVNTGPEETQYF.

The chain is built from TRBV6-2 or TRBV6-3 and TRBJ1-2; D is ambiguous. CDR1 and CDR2 from the germline V gene are MNHEY and SVGEGT. The CDR3 is 14 residues long. Trimming cost V 5 bases and J 4 bases, with 14 bases left between them. The DNA for the CDR3 is TGTGCCAGCAGTCCATCCCAGCTCTCCTATGGCTACACCTTC. Residues: CASSPSQLSYGYTF.

This clonotype was observed a few times. The J gene is TRBJ1-6, the V gene TRBV5-1; the D gene is possibly TRBD1 (5 bases). The CDR3 contains 16 residues. The V and J ends lost 3 bases and 6 bases respectively, with 16 bases between them. Germline CDR1 is SGHRS and CDR2 is YFSETQ. CDR3 sequence reads: CASSSETVRVNSPLHF. CDR3 sequence (DNA): TGCGCCAGCAGCTCCGAGACAGTTCGGGTTAATTCACCCCTCCACTTT.

Turning to this clonotype: A much larger clone is a single base away; this may be a read error. The rearrangement links TRBV28 to TRBJ2-3, with 9 bases fitting TRBD2. The CDR3 runs 18 residues. Germline CDR1 is MDHEN and CDR2 is SYDVKM. The CDR3 here is CASSFSRGLGTSTDTPYF. The CDR3 DNA reads as TGTGCCAGCAGTTTTTCCCGGGGACTAGGGACTAGCACAGATACGCCGTATTTT.

The table lists this clonotype with a few counts. The chain carries TRBV6-1 and TRBJ2-5; D is ambiguous. The CDR3 is 14 amino acids. Per the germline V gene, CDR1 is MNHNS and CDR2 is SASEGT. V lost 2 bases and J lost 4, with 11 bases in between. The CDR3 region has the DNA TGTGCCAGCAGTGAATTGGGGTTGGGAGAGACCCAGTACTTC. Its protein is CASSELGLGETQYF.

This clonotype was recorded a few times. The chain combines TRBV5-5 with TRBJ1-4, with a weak D call TRBD1 (5 bases). The CDR3 length is 16 residues. Trimming took 2 bases from V and 0 from J, leaving 11 bases between them. The germline CDR1 and CDR2 sequences are SGHKS and YYEKEE (reference sequence). The CDR3 nucleotides are TGTGCCAGCAGCTTCTACGAAGGGGCAACTAATGAAAAACTGTTTTTT. Protein: CASSFYEGATNEKLFF. Looking up the rest from reference TRBV5-5 and TRBJ1-4 gives the full variable domain: DAGVTQSPTHLIKTRGQQVTLRCSPISGHKSVSWYQQVLGQGPQFIFQYYEKEERGRGNFPDRFSARQFPNYSSELNVNALLLGDSALYLCASSFYEGATNEKLFFGSGTQLSVL.

This clonotype appeared many times. This chain links TRBV7-2 with TRBJ2-3, with 11 bases matching TRBD2. This CDR3 spans 15 amino acids. Germline V gene lookup returns CDR1 SGHTA and CDR2 FQGNSA. Trimming at V came to 5 bases and at J to 6 bases, leaving 7 bases not matched to a gene. CDR3 loop: CASSVSGGVSDTQYF. In DNA form, the CDR3 reads TGTGCCAGCAGCGTTAGCGGGGGGGTCTCGGATACGCAGTATTTT.

This clonotype was counted between two and nine times. V and J are TRBV7-9 and TRBJ2-2, with D possibly matching TRBD2 (7 bases). V was clipped by 7 bases and J by 2 bases, with 20 bases between them. CDR3 length equals 17 residues. Germline values: CDR1 SEHNR, CDR2 FQNEAQ (reference sequence). CDR3 loop: CASNYPPGGENTGELFF. In DNA form, the CDR3 reads TGTGCCAGCAACTACCCCCCGGGGGGCGAAAACACCGGGGAGCTGTTTTTT.

This clonotype was observed a few times. V is TRBV6-5 and J is TRBJ2-2, with TRBD2 matching over 8 bases. Germline-derived CDR1 and CDR2 are MNHEY and SVGAGI. V shed 5 bases and J 5 bases; nucleotides not matched to a gene: 7. There are 15 residues in the CDR3. CDR3 DNA: TGTGCCAGCAGTGAACGGGGGGGCGGGACCGGGGAGCTGTTTTTT. Its translation: CASSERGGGTGELFF.

The gene calls are TRBV7-2 and TRBJ1-1, with 7 nucleotides matching TRBD1. From germline, CDR1 is SGHTA and CDR2 FQGNSA. Unmatched junction bases numbered 21, after V lost 5 bases and J lost 12 bases. The CDR3 contains 16 residues. The CDR3 coding sequence is TGTGCCAGCAGCCGAGGGGTGGGACAGTTTTCCCCTTTATCTTTCTTT. It specifies CASSRGVGQFSPLSFF.

This clonotype was recorded at least ten times. The gene calls are TRBV7-2 and TRBJ2-7; the match to TRBD1 covers 9 bases. V was pared by 0 bases and J by 3 bases, with 6 bases of the junction left unmatched. The CDR3 is made up of 16 amino acids. CDR1 is SGHTA, CDR2 FQGNSA, per germline. The CDR3 sequence is CASSLATPDRGYEQYF. CDR3 bases: TGTGCCAGCAGCTTAGCTACCCCGGACAGGGGCTACGAGCAGTACTTC.

This clonotype was seen a few times. The chain joins TRBV19 to TRBJ2-4; D possibly uses TRBD1 or TRBD2 (6 bases each). V gave up 7 bases and J gave up 7 bases, with 11 bases separating them. Looked up from germline, CDR1 is LNHDA and CDR2 is SQIVND (reference sequence). The CDR3 is 12 amino acids. The CDR3 bases are TGTGCCAGTATAACAGGGAGGAACATTCAGTACTTC. It is translated as CASITGRNIQYF. The full variable domain, its missing parts supplied by reference TRBV19 and TRBJ2-4, is DGGITQSPKYLFRKEGQNVTLSCEQNLNHDAMYWYRQDPGQGLRLIYYSQIVNDFQKGDIAEGYSVSREKKESFPLTVTSAQKNPTAFYLCASITGRNIQYFGAGTRLSVL.

This clonotype has just a few counts. The chain couples TRBV11-3 to TRBJ2-1; 9 nucleotides agree with TRBD1. Germline values: CDR1 SGHNT, CDR2 YENEEA. This CDR3 region has 15 residues. V trimming: 3 bases; J trimming: 8 bases; junction bases outside the gene matches: 8. The CDR3 bases are TGTGCCAGCAGCTTCAGACAGGGGGGGGGGGATGAGCAGTTCTTC. Its protein product is CASSFRQGGGDEQFF.

This clonotype was counted at least ten times. The rearrangement joins TRBV12-3 or TRBV12-4 to TRBJ1-5, with D uncertain. The CDR3 is 17 residues long. With 7 bases removed from V and 3 bases from J, the gap between germline ends came to 22 bases. This CDR3 reads CASNPGVGGVVNQPQHF. The CDR3 DNA reads as TGTGCCAGCAACCCAGGAGTTGGCGGGGTCGTCAATCAGCCCCAGCATTTT.

The chain recombines TRBV2 with TRBJ1-1; D is perhaps TRBD1 (5 bases). With 6 bases removed from V and 7 bases from J, the gap between germline ends came to 18 bases. CDR3 length: 14 residues. Per the germline V gene, CDR1 is SNHLY and CDR2 is FYNNEI. This chain's CDR3 is CASSLGEGLGEAFF. The CDR3 DNA reads as TGTGCCAGCAGCCTCGGGGAGGGGCTTGGTGAAGCTTTCTTT. Supplemented by reference TRBV2 and TRBJ1-1, the full variable domain reads EPEVTQTPSHQVTQMGQEVILRCVPISNHLYFYWYRQILGQKVEFLVSFYNNEISEKSEIFDDQFSVERPDGSNFTLKIRSTKLEDSAMYFCASSLGEGLGEAFFGQGTRLTVV.

This clonotype has only a few counts. The rearrangement joins TRBV11-2 to TRBJ2-3; no definite D call. The CDR3 contains 16 residues. Trimming removed 6 bases from V and 2 bases from J, with 18 bases in between. Germline CDR1 SGHAT, CDR2 FQNNGV. The chain's CDR3 is CASSTEFFRATDTQYF. The CDR3 DNA reads TGTGCCAGCAGTACGGAGTTTTTTAGGGCCACAGATACGCAGTATTTT.

This clonotype was picked up a small number of times. An end of the junction does not agree with germline; a read error may underlie this. The chain links TRBV19 to TRBJ1-1, with TRBD1 matching over 12 bases. The CDR3 length is 14 residues. Germline CDR1 is LNHDA and CDR2 is SQIVND (reference sequence). This CDR3 is CASSPGTGGSEPFF. The CDR3 DNA is TGTGCCAGTAGTCCCGGGACAGGGGGCTCTGAACCTTTCTTT.

With respect to this clonotype: A junction boundary mismatches the germline segment, possibly from a read error. V and J are TRBV7-9 and TRBJ2-2; D perhaps matches TRBD1 (6 bases). CDR1 is SEHNR, CDR2 FQNEAQ, per germline (reference sequence). The length of the CDR3 is 17 residues. CDR3 sequence: CASSSLTGWANTGKLFF. The CDR3 bases are TGTGCCAGCAGCTCTCTCACAGGGTGGGCTAACACCGGGAAGCTGTTTTTT.

This clonotype was detected a few times. This chain links TRBV7-6 with TRBJ2-1; possibly TRBD2 for D (5 bases). CDR1 and CDR2 from the germline V gene are SGHVS and FNYEAQ. This CDR3 contains 16 residues. Trimming took off 1 base at V and 2 bases at J, with 12 bases between the two ends. Here the CDR3 reads CASSLVGVLTYNEQFF. CDR3 nucleotides: TGTGCCAGCAGCTTAGTCGGGGTTCTCACCTACAATGAGCAGTTCTTC.

This clonotype was counted at least ten times. V usage is TRBV7-2 and J usage is TRBJ2-3; 8 bases fit TRBD1. This CDR3 is 15 amino acids long. The V gene's germline CDR1 is SGHTA and CDR2 FQGNSA. V shed 3 bases and J 2 bases; nucleotides not matched to a gene: 4. The CDR3 loop reads CASSLRDRYTDTQYF. CDR3 bases: TGTGCCAGCAGCTTGCGGGACAGGTACACAGATACGCAGTATTTT. The full variable domain, with the rest looked up from reference TRBV7-2 and TRBJ2-3, is GAGVSQSPSNKVTEKGKDVELRCDPISGHTALYWYRQSLGQGLEFLIYFQGNSAPDKSGLPSDRFSAERTGGSVSTLTIQRTQQEDSAVYLCASSLRDRYTDTQYFGPGTRLTVL.

The chain uses TRBV2 and TRBJ2-5; TRBD1 is a possible D gene (6 bases). The CDR3 totals 13 residues. The germline V gene has CDR1 SNHLY and CDR2 FYNNEI. The V end lost 6 bases, the J end lost 3 bases, and 11 bases lay between the germline ends. The CDR3 region is CASSKGVEETQYF. As DNA, the CDR3 is TGTGCCAGCAGCAAGGGGGTCGAAGAGACCCAGTACTTC.

This chain links TRBV25-1 with TRBJ2-1, with D perhaps matching TRBD2 (7 bases). CDR1 MGHDK and CDR2 SYGVNS come from the germline V gene. This CDR3 region has 13 residues. V dropped 8 bases and J dropped 6 bases, with 14 bases sitting between them. CDR3 DNA sequence: TGTGCCAGCTCGAGGGGGGGGGTCAATGAGCAGTTCTTC. It codes for CASSRGGVNEQFF.

This clonotype came up many times. The V and J genes are TRBV7-2 and TRBJ1-1; D might be TRBD1 (6 bases). The germline V gene has CDR1 SGHTA and CDR2 FQGNSA. This CDR3 comprises 15 residues. V was clipped by 4 bases and J by 5 bases, with 17 bases between them. The CDR3 nucleotides are TGTGCCAGCAGCTCTGATACAGGGCGATCGACTGAAGCTTTCTTT. It yields the protein CASSSDTGRSTEAFF. Looking up the rest from reference TRBV7-2 and TRBJ1-1 gives the full variable domain: GAGVSQSPSNKVTEKGKDVELRCDPISGHTALYWYRQSLGQGLEFLIYFQGNSAPDKSGLPSDRFSAERTGGSVSTLTIQRTQQEDSAVYLCASSSDTGRSTEAFFGQGTRLTVV.

This clonotype occurred many times. The chain joins TRBV12-3 or TRBV12-4 to TRBJ1-5, with TRBD1 as a possible D gene (6 bases). The germline V and J ends were trimmed by 7 bases and 6 bases, with 13 bases remaining between them. The length of the CDR3 is 13 residues. The CDR3 loop is CASKTDSRQPQHF. In DNA, the CDR3 is TGTGCCAGCAAAACGGACAGCCGTCAGCCCCAGCATTTT.

The chain has TRBV29-1 and TRBJ1-5; possible D gene TRBD1, 5 bases. The germline V and J ends were trimmed by 5 bases and 0 bases, with 11 bases remaining between them. The length of the CDR3 is 14 residues. Germline CDR1 SQVTM, CDR2 ANQGSEA. The CDR3 DNA sequence: TGCAGCGTTTCGGGAGGGGTTAGCAATCAGCCCCAGCATTTT. Residues: CSVSGGVSNQPQHF.